The text below deals with one T cell receptor (beta chain). The data stem from a study of OX40 agonist ivuxolimab in advanced cancers. The data were produced by immunoSEQ multiplex PCR, yet TCRdb's version contains in-frame clones alone and is incomplete. The sample contains roughly 19,000 clones, over 70% of which appear only once. This CDR3 is 13 amino acids long. The receptor's source is an adult with an advanced solid tumor such as melanoma, head and neck, liver or kidney cancer. Specimen: CD4+ or CD8+ T cells sorted from blood, collected in a trial of the OX40 agonist ivuxolimab. The chain couples TRBV21-1 to TRBJ2-3; TRBD2, the D gene given by the table, was not confirmed from the DNA. TRBV21-1 is marked as a pseudogene. The CDR3 DNA sequence: TGTGCCCTAAGGGACTTTCAAACAGATACGCAGTATTTT. Its translation is CALRDFQTDTQYF.